This entry lists 5 T cell receptor beta chains sequenced from one sample in a study of cytomegalovirus exposure and HLA in healthy donors. PCR used 60 Vbeta primers and 13 Jbeta primers. Using immunoSEQ multiplex PCR, the repertoire was profiled, and TCRdb retains in-frame clones only, with some absent. This table holds some 200,000 clones, approximately 70% found once. Input material: PBMCs. The source is a man aged 35-49 years in good health and CMV-seropositive.

The count of this clone is one. The CDR3 protein is CASSETGNGETQYF. The CDR3 nucleotides read TGTGCCAGCAGTGAAACAGGGAACGGGGAGACCCAGTACTTC. The chain recombines TRBV9 with TRBJ2-5; D may be TRBD1 (6 bases). The germline V gene encodes CDR1 SGDLS and CDR2 YYNGEE. V lost 5 bases to trimming and J lost 5 bases, with 16 bases between them. The CDR3 runs 14 residues.

This chain links TRBV27 with TRBJ1-5, with D maybe TRBD1 (5 bases). This CDR3 is built from 17 residues. The germline V gene has CDR1 MNHEY and CDR2 SMNVEV (reference sequence). The ends were cut back, 2 bases at V and 0 bases at J, with 14 bases in the middle. The CDR3 sequence: CASSLTPDTFSNQPQHF. CDR3 nucleotides: TGTGCCAGCAGTTTAACACCGGACACATTTAGCAATCAGCCCCAGCATTTT.

V and J are TRBV6-6 and TRBJ1-3; 7 bases line up with TRBD1. The CDR3 is 15 residues long. Germline lookup yields CDR1 MNHNY and CDR2 SVGAGI (reference sequence). The V gene end was trimmed by 6 bases and the J gene end by 0 bases; junction bases not matched to a gene: 5. The CDR3 sequence is CASSPGQDSGNTIYF. DNA for the CDR3: TGTGCCAGCAGCCCAGGACAGGACTCTGGAAACACCATATATTTT.

The V gene is TRBV4-1, the J gene TRBJ2-3; D is ambiguous. Looked up from germline, CDR1 is MGHRA and CDR2 is YSYEKL. This CDR3 is 12 amino acids long. The V and J ends lost 2 bases and 6 bases respectively, with 6 bases between them. As DNA, the CDR3 is TGCGCCAGCAGCCAATTCGCGGATACGCAGTATTTT. It encodes CASSQFADTQYF.

The chain carries TRBV2 and TRBJ1-2, with unresolved D. Trimming cost V 6 bases and J 5 bases, with 7 bases left between them. The CDR3 sequence is 11 residues long. Germline values: CDR1 SNHLY, CDR2 FYNNEI. The CDR3 here is CASSTGYGYTF. CDR3 bases: TGTGCCAGCAGCACGGGATATGGCTACACCTTC.